Listed below are T cell receptor beta chains from one sample, sequenced in a study of T cell responses to AZD1222 COVID-19 vaccine. Some clones are missing from TCRdb's copy, which holds only in-frame ones; the method was immunoSEQ multiplex PCR. The sample contains 120,000 or so clones, around 90% of which appear only once. The input for sequencing was peripheral blood, taken on day 0 of AZD1222 vaccination. The receptors come from an adult in good health. Each CDR3 is given with its conserved first and last residue. Each record gives: clone size, D gene, V gene, J gene, CDR3 protein, CDR3 DNA. A D gene is named only where the DNA matches it firmly. Size tells how often a clone was seen (once, few, many) or the class of an expanded clone, and some rows leave it out.

>.|.|TRBV12-3/TRBV12-4|TRBJ2-7
CASSPTGYEQYF
TGTGCCAGCAGCCCGACGGGCTACGAGCAGTACTTC
>once|TRBD2|TRBV3-1/TRBV3-2|TRBJ2-1
CASSRRTSESEQFF
TGTGCCAGCAGCCGACGGACTAGCGAGAGCGAGCAGTTCTTC
>.|.|TRBV27|TRBJ1-4
CASRKYREATNEKLFF
TGTGCCAGCAGAAAATACAGGGAGGCAACTAATGAAAAACTGTTTTTT
>.|.|TRBV7-9|TRBJ2-2
CASSFSTGKIGELFF
TGTGCCAGCAGCTTCAGTACAGGGAAAATCGGGGAGCTGTTTTTT
>.|.|TRBV5-3|TRBJ2-7
CARTRRDLSYEQYF
TGTGCCAGAACCCGGCGGGACTTATCCTACGAGCAGTACTTC
>.|.|TRBV6-5|TRBJ1-2
CASLPGGLVPYGYTF
TGTGCCAGCCTTCCGGGGGGGCTGGTCCCCTATGGCTACACCTTC
>.|.|TRBV9|TRBJ1-2
CASSLGGRPELGYTF
TGTGCCAGCAGCCTCGGAGGCAGACCGGAGTTAGGCTACACCTTC
>.|.|TRBV29-1|TRBJ1-2
CSVVPPEDGYTF
TGCAGCGTTGTGCCCCCAGAGGATGGCTACACCTTC
>.|.|TRBV7-2|TRBJ1-5
CASSAGPSNQPQHF
TGTGCCAGCTCCGCAGGGCCTAGCAATCAGCCCCAGCATTTT
>.|.|TRBV12-3/TRBV12-4|TRBJ2-7
CASSFSGEQYF
TGTGCCAGCAGTTTCTCCGGCGAGCAGTACTTC
>.|.|TRBV12-3/TRBV12-4|TRBJ2-2
CASGTRLSGELFF
TGTGCCAGCGGGACAAGGCTCTCCGGGGAGCTGTTTTTT
>.|TRBD1|TRBV7-7|TRBJ1-2
CASSHNPTGTELTF
TGTGCCAGCAGCCACAACCCGACAGGGACGGAGTTAACCTTC
>.|.|TRBV12-5|TRBJ1-2
CASGRRQQNDYGYTF
TGTGCTAGTGGTAGAAGACAGCAAAATGACTATGGCTACACCTTC
>few|TRBD2|TRBV11-2|TRBJ2-7
CASSLDAASGTYEQYF
TGTGCCAGCAGCTTAGATGCGGCTAGCGGGACCTACGAGCAGTACTTC
>.|.|TRBV9|TRBJ2-2
CASSPHQPSNTGELFF
TGTGCCAGCAGCCCCCATCAGCCCAGCAACACCGGGGAGCTGTTTTTT
>.|TRBD2|TRBV11-3|TRBJ2-1
CASSETSGGYNEQFF
TGTGCCAGCAGCGAGACTAGCGGGGGGTACAATGAGCAGTTCTTC
>.|.|TRBV12-3/TRBV12-4|TRBJ2-1
CASRGLDNEQFF
TGTGCCAGCAGGGGACTGGACAATGAGCAGTTCTTC
>.|.|TRBV19|TRBJ1-5
CASSIAATDGNQPQHF
TGTGCCAGTAGTATAGCCGCAACCGACGGCAATCAGCCCCAGCATTTT
>many|TRBD2|TRBV19|TRBJ2-3
CASSLTSGSLDTQYF
TGTGCCAGTAGCCTGACTAGCGGGTCTCTAGATACGCAGTATTTT
>.|TRBD2|TRBV5-8|TRBJ2-5
CASSVGLAGGLPQYF
TGTGCCAGCAGCGTCGGACTAGCGGGGGGGCTTCCCCAGTACTTC
>.|TRBD2|TRBV7-7|TRBJ2-5
CASSPGLADTETQYF
TGTGCCAGCAGCCCGGGACTAGCAGACACAGAGACCCAGTACTTC
>.|.|TRBV28|TRBJ1-2
CASIPGSLVNYGYTF
TGTGCCAGCATTCCCGGGTCCCTCGTTAACTATGGCTACACCTTC
>.|.|TRBV6-2/TRBV6-3|TRBJ1-5
CASSYPDGNNQPQHF
TGTGCCAGCAGTTACCCGGACGGTAACAATCAGCCCCAGCATTTT
>.|.|TRBV6-1|TRBJ2-1
CASSEQGLSSYNEQFF
TGTGCCAGCAGTGAACAGGGTCTGAGCTCCTACAATGAGCAGTTCTTC
>.|.|TRBV7-3|TRBJ2-2
CASTGEGRELFF
TGTGCCAGCACCGGTGAGGGCCGGGAGCTGTTTTTT
>.|.|TRBV6-1|TRBJ1-4
CASSEGARYNEKLFF
TGTGCCAGCAGTGAGGGAGCTAGGTACAACGAAAAACTGTTTTTT
>.|TRBD1|TRBV6-5|TRBJ1-4
CASRRTGFNEKLFF
TGTGCCAGCAGACGGACAGGCTTTAATGAAAAACTGTTTTTT
>.|.|TRBV9|TRBJ1-6
CASSVDSAPTYNSPLHF
TGTGCCAGCAGCGTAGACTCCGCCCCCACCTATAATTCACCCCTCCACTTT
>.|.|TRBV4-2|TRBJ2-3
CASSLGGDTDTQYF
TGTGCCAGCAGCCTCGGCGGGGACACAGATACGCAGTATTTT
>.|.|TRBV3-1/TRBV3-2|TRBJ1-2
CASSQGVPTGGYTF
TGTGCCAGCAGCCAAGGGGTGCCAACCGGGGGCTACACCTTC
>.|TRBD2|TRBV10-3|TRBJ2-5
CAIKGAGGSNKETQYF
TGTGCCATCAAGGGAGCGGGGGGGTCCAACAAAGAGACCCAGTACTTC
>few|.|TRBV5-1|TRBJ2-6
CASSLFQGDSGANVLTF
TGCGCCAGCAGCTTGTTTCAGGGAGACTCTGGGGCCAACGTCCTGACTTTC
>few|.|TRBV5-1|TRBJ2-5
CASSLVQAPGETQYF
TGCGCCAGCAGCTTGGTTCAGGCCCCGGGGGAGACCCAGTACTTC
>.|TRBD1|TRBV27|TRBJ1-2
CASSLSGQGRGYTF
TGTGCCAGCAGTTTATCTGGACAGGGGAGAGGCTACACCTTC
>.|TRBD2|TRBV28|TRBJ2-7
CASSSASGRRPSYEQYF
TGTGCCAGCAGTTCGGCTAGCGGGAGGCGCCCCTCCTACGAGCAGTACTTC
>.|TRBD2|TRBV5-1|TRBJ2-2
CASSLGPAGEETGELFF
TGCGCCAGCAGCTTGGGTCCAGCGGGAGAGGAGACCGGGGAGCTGTTTTTT
>.|.|TRBV21-1|TRBJ2-7
CASTTNRDRDGEQYF
TGTGCCAGCACCACGAACCGGGACAGGGATGGAGAGCAGTACTTC
>.|.|TRBV12-3/TRBV12-4|TRBJ1-3
CASSTGPGNTIYF
TGTGCCAGCAGTACGGGCCCTGGAAACACCATATATTTT
>.|.|TRBV9|TRBJ2-6
CASSVGEAGANVLTF
TGTGCCAGCAGCGTCGGGGAGGCTGGGGCCAACGTCCTGACTTTC
>.|.|TRBV5-1|TRBJ1-2
CASSPGANYGYTF
TGCGCCAGCAGCCCCGGGGCAAACTATGGCTACACCTTC
>.|.|TRBV29-1|TRBJ2-7
CSVVQGPYEQYF
TGCAGCGTTGTACAGGGTCCCTACGAGCAGTACTTC
>.|.|TRBV13|TRBJ1-5
CASSLGGGNQPQHF
TGTGCCAGCAGCTTAGGAGGTGGGAATCAGCCCCAGCATTTT
>few|.|TRBV29-1|TRBJ2-1
CSGGWSHEQFF
TGCAGCGGTGGGTGGAGCCATGAGCAGTTCTTC
>.|TRBD1|TRBV6-2/TRBV6-3|TRBJ2-4
CASSSWTGASSIQYF
TGTGCCAGCAGTTCGTGGACAGGGGCGAGTAGCATTCAGTACTTC
>.|.|TRBV2|TRBJ1-5
CASTTGQLNNQPQHF
TGTGCCAGCACCACCGGACAGTTAAACAATCAGCCCCAGCATTTT
>once|TRBD1|TRBV18|TRBJ2-5
CASSPPGDRGRETQYF
TGTGCCAGCTCACCACCGGGAGACAGGGGGCGAGAGACCCAGTACTTC
>.|TRBD1|TRBV7-6|TRBJ2-7
CASSRGTGGPYEQYF
TGTGCCAGCAGCCGAGGGACAGGGGGTCCCTACGAGCAGTACTTC